The clone carrying this T cell receptor (beta chain) was seen once. No antigen is known for it. Lacking the conserved final phenylalanine or tryptophan, this CDR3 likely reflects a read error. As the template, RNA transcripts were used to amplify TCR beta CDR3 regions. An initial RT-PCR round employing HTBI primers preceded a second-round multiplex PCR. In TCRdb, the multiplex PCR reads were re-called with MiXCR into one record per CDR3 protein. This sample yields over a million distinct CDR3 sequences, of which less than 45% are seen a single time; approximately 10% belongs to the top ten. In this cohort, patients with other autoimmune diseases, uncontrolled infections, pregnancy or lactation were excluded. Looked up from germline, CDR1 is SEHNR and CDR2 is FQNEAQ (reference sequence). The CDR3 runs 17 residues. These data originate in a study of Graves' ophthalmopathy and Graves' hyperthyroidism. Overall study context: The authors defined stable hyperthyroidism as no ophthalmopathy within 18 months of follow-up.

Study-wide points: The model achieved under 71% sensitivity and under 75% specificity for ophthalmopathy progression. Discriminating ophthalmopathy from stable hyperthyroidism, a 13-signature model attained a sensitivity of 87.88% and a specificity of around 77%.

This sequence originates from an adult man with Graves' hyperthyroidism. What was sequenced was peripheral blood or thyroid tissue (not recorded which). The chain uses TRBV7-9 and TRBJ1-5; perhaps TRBD1 as D (5 bases). In DNA form, the CDR3 reads TGTGCCAGCAGCGGCCGGCAGGGTGGGGTTAGCAGTCAGCCCCAGCATCTT. It translates to CASSGRQGGVSSQPQHL.